This TCR beta chain was recovered during a study of molecular identifiers for immune sequencing clone quantification listed by TCRdb under 2018. Some background on the complete study: For a replicate experiment, the RNA from either approximately 20,000 or 100,000 naive CD8 T cells was divided into five aliquots, and four of those aliquots went on to sequencing. CD8 T cells were used in a methods study to benchmark molecular-identifier clustering-based TCR repertoire sequencing (MIDCIRS) and TCR RNA copy counting.

Comment on this clonotype: Its antigen remains unidentified. No much larger clone is present one base from it, and per-base qualities are unavailable.

The library was built by means of PCR. Sequencing was performed on an Illumina HiSeq 4000. Bulk TCR libraries were made following a previously described method, with the TCR primers given in Table S5. Total RNA was purified with the Qiagen AllPrep DNA/RNA kit. Before analysis, reads from multiple sequencing runs of the same library were pooled. The original methods were these. Reads were retained only if their TCR constant sequence matched exactly, and those retained reads were trimmed to 150 nt and grouped according to their 12-nt molecular barcodes. Within each barcode group, reads were sub-clustered at a 15% Levenshtein threshold, and quality-weighted consensus sequences were built per RNA molecule. Non-functional sequences were discarded, and so were lower-count sequences lying one edit away from another sequence. Barcode sub-clusters with fewer than 20% of the maximum read count were removed, based on fitting two negative binomial distributions. The public reads were reprocessed in TCRdb via fastp at Q25 and MiXCR, keeping in-frame beta chains. Records with the same CDR3 protein are collapsed into one entry carrying the most frequent genes and DNA. The V and J calls reflect TCRdb's pipeline rather than the authors' work. The sample table lists 88,000 or so distinct CDR3 sequences, around a fifth of them with a count of one. About 1% of the sample goes to the ten largest clones.

Paper-wide results and their limitations: Spiked-in Jurkat TCR RNA (roughly 10 copies' worth), which is not part of the donor repertoire, was contained in the naive libraries. The sizes of highly expanded clones could end up underestimated when identical TCR molecules share a barcode. A single cell's worth of spiked-in Jurkat TCR RNA was reported detectable even among approximately 930,000 naive CD8 T cells. When barcode sub-clustering was not used, chimeric consensus sequences inflated TCR diversity, with chimeras reaching as high as 47%. Clones above 20 RNA copies held over 98% of molecules in CMV-specific effector cells but under 1% in naive cells. Modeling indicated around 3 TCR RNA copies recovered per cell, compared with 7.5 to 10 by digital PCR, which implies a capture efficiency of 25% to 35%.

Libraries of naive CD8 T cells were built from 20,000 to 1,000,000 sorted cells, with 10%, 30% or 50% of the purified RNA used. On a BD FACSAria II, naive CD8 T cells were FACS-sorted as CD8+CD4-CCR7+CD45RA+ and collected into RLT Plus buffer. To test detection sensitivity, Jurkat RNA equal to some 11 TCR copies was added to samples of about 20,000-1,100,000 naive CD8 T cells. Enrichment of CD8 T cells was performed with RosetteSep CD8+ T Cell Enrichment Cocktail and Ficoll-Paque, after which ACK red cell lysis was carried out. The germline V gene yields LGHNA for CDR1 and YSLEER for CDR2. The CDR3 starts with the cysteine, ends with the phenylalanine, and has 16 residues. Of the read, only the CDR3 DNA is kept; its 48 bases are in frame from base 1. V trim: 0 bases; J trim: 0 bases; unmatched bases: 3.

Sequencing input: naive CD8+ T cells from blood, with Jurkat cell RNA spiked in. Interpreted using the paper, the cell subset or site label stands for: FACS-sorted CD8+CD4-CCR7+CD45RA+ naive T cells. This TCR was sampled from a human donor in good health. Some libraries in this study had Jurkat cell RNA spiked in. The rearranged segments are TRBV4-3 and TRBJ2-3, and TRBD2 aligns with 7 junction nucleotides. CDR3 sequence: CASSQDPGGSTDTQYF. The base sequence is TGCGCCAGCAGCCAAGATCCCGGGGGGAGCACAGATACGCAGTATTTT.